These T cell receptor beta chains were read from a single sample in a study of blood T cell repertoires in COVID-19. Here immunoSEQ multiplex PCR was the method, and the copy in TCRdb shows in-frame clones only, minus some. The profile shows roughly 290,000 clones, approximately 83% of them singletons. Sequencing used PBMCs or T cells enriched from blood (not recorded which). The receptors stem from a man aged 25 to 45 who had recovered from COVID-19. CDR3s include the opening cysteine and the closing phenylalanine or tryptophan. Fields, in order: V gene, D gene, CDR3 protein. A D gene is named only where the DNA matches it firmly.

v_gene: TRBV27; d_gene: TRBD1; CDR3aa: CASSPYLGQSYEQYF
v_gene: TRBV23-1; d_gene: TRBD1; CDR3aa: CASRTGQGNQPQHF
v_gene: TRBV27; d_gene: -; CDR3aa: CASSLVGGYEQYF
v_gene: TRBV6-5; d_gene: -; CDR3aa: CASSYLTGKSEAFF
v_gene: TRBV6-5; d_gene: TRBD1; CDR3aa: CASRTGGKVGYTF
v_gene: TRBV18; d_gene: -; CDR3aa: CANSPSLTANTEAFF
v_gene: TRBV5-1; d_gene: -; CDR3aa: CASSQQGYEQFF
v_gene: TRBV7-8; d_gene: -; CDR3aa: CASSLPTYRNTGELFF
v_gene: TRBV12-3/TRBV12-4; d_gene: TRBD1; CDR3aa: CASSRDRAKAFF
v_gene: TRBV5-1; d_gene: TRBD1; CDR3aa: CASSLAGTGGDQPQHF
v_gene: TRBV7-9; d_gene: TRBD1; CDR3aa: CASSPRGQGTYEQYF
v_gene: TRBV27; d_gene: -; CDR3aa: CASSLIGASPRNVLTF